Shown below are 8 T cell receptor beta chains from a single sample sequenced in a study of T-cell memory formation after mild COVID-19. TCRdb itself ran the 5' RACE reads through MiXCR, one entry per CDR3 protein. The data contain just over 200,000 distinct CDR3 sequences, 9.5% of them singletons. Sequencing input: PBMCs or a T cell subset sorted from them (not recorded which). The receptors originated from a man in his late teens or twenties who had mild COVID-19 (a few samples of this study predate the infection). Cell type and time point are not known.

This rearrangement joins TRBV28 to TRBJ1-2; possible D gene TRBD1, 6 bases. This CDR3 spans 14 amino acids. V was shortened by 7 bases and J by 5 bases, with 17 bases between the two germline ends. Germline assignment: CDR1 MDHEN and CDR2 SYDVKM. This CDR3 reads CASTKMGGQYGYTF. DNA of the CDR3: TGTGCCAGCACTAAAATGGGGGGGCAGTATGGCTACACCTTC.

This clonotype appeared many times. This chain connects TRBV4-3 to TRBJ2-2; TRBD2 agrees at 8 bases. V was pared by 5 bases and J by 9 bases, with 11 bases of the junction left unmatched. The CDR3 covers 15 residues. CDR1 LGHNA and CDR2 YSLEER come from the germline V gene. Here the CDR3 reads CASSSSGGAFRELFF. The CDR3 nucleotides are TGCGCCAGCAGCAGCAGCGGGGGCGCATTCCGGGAGCTGTTTTTT.

This clonotype was found a few times. The chain links TRBV7-2 to TRBJ1-6; no clear D. V was cut by 2 bases and J by 5 bases, with 10 bases left in between. This CDR3 is 15 amino acids long. From germline, CDR1 is SGHTA and CDR2 FQGNSA. For the CDR3, the DNA is TGTGCCAGCAGCTTAATGAGAGCGGATAATTCACCCCTCCACTTT. This sequence encodes CASSLMRADNSPLHF.

This clonotype was picked up a small number of times. The rearrangement uses TRBV10-3 and TRBJ2-1, with D possibly matching TRBD1 (6 bases). CDR3 length equals 13 residues. From germline, CDR1 is ENHRY and CDR2 SYGVKD. The V gene lost 8 bases and the J gene lost 7 bases, with 15 bases spanning the gap. The CDR3 sequence: CAIRPQGNNEQFF. CDR3 in DNA: TGTGCCATCCGTCCCCAGGGGAATAATGAGCAGTTCTTC.

The sample holds many counts of this clonotype. The V call is TRBV7-2, the J call TRBJ2-4; D perhaps matches TRBD2 (6 bases). CDR3 length equals 15 residues. Trimming stripped 5 bases from V and 1 base from J, with 12 bases between. Germline V gives CDR1 SGHTA, CDR2 FQGNSA. CDR3 protein: CASSLKAGAKNIQYF. CDR3 DNA: TGTGCCAGCAGCCTAAAGGCGGGGGCCAAAAACATTCAGTACTTC. Supplemented by reference TRBV7-2 and TRBJ2-4, the full variable domain reads GAGVSQSPSNKVTEKGKDVELRCDPISGHTALYWYRQSLGQGLEFLIYFQGNSAPDKSGLPSDRFSAERTGGSVSTLTIQRTQQEDSAVYLCASSLKAGAKNIQYFGAGTRLSVL.

In this sample, this clonotype turned up a few times. The V call is TRBV28, the J call TRBJ1-5; TRBD1 is a possible D gene (5 bases). This CDR3 has 15 amino acids. Germline V gene lookup returns CDR1 MDHEN and CDR2 SYDVKM. Trimming stripped 7 bases from V and 2 bases from J, with 15 bases between. Here the CDR3 reads CASNQGGAGNQPQHF. The CDR3 bases are TGTGCCAGCAACCAAGGTGGGGCAGGCAATCAGCCCCAGCATTTT. The whole variable domain, remainder taken from reference TRBV28 and TRBJ1-5, is DVKVTQSSRYLVKRTGEKVFLECVQDMDHENMFWYRQDPGLGLRLIYFSYDVKMKEKGDIPEGYSVSREKKERFSLILESASTNQTSMYLCASNQGGAGNQPQHFGDGTRLSIL.

This clonotype was observed a handful of times. This sequence joins TRBV12-3 or TRBV12-4 and TRBJ2-3; weak D call: TRBD2 (5 bases). Between the trimmed V and J ends, which lost 4 bases and 4 bases, there was a span of 18 bases. The CDR3 spans 16 residues. This chain's CDR3 is CASSSPSTQASDTQYF. As DNA, the CDR3 is TGTGCCAGCAGTTCCCCTAGCACCCAAGCGTCAGATACGCAGTATTTT.

The J gene is TRBJ2-3, the V gene TRBV9; no reliable D call. Trimming pared 5 bases from V and 2 bases from J, leaving 12 bases between. Germline V lookup: CDR1 SGDLS, CDR2 YYNGEE. The CDR3 is 14 residues long. The chain's CDR3 is CASSTLPNTDTQYF. Here the CDR3 DNA reads TGTGCCAGCAGTACACTCCCAAACACAGATACGCAGTATTTT.